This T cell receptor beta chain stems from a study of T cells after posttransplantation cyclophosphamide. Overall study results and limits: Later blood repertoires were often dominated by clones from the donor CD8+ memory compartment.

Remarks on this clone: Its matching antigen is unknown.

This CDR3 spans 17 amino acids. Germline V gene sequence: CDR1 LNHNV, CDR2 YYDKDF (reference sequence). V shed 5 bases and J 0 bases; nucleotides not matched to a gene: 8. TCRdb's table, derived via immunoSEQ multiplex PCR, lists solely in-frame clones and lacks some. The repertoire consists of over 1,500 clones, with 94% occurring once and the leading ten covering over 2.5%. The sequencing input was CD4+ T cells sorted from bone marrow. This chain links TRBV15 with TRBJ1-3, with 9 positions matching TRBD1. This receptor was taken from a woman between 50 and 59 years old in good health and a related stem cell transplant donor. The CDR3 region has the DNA TGTGCCACCAGCCGCCGGGACAGGGCCTTCTCTGGAAACACCATATATTTT. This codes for CATSRRDRAFSGNTIYF.